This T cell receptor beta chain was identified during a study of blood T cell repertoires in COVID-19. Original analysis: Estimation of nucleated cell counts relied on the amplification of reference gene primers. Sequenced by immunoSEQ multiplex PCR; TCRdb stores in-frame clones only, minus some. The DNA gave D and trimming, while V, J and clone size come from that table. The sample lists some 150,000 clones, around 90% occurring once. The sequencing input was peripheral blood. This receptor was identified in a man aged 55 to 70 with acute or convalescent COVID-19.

DNA for the CDR3: TGCGCCAGCAGCTTGGGAAGGGGGCTTGGCACAGATACGCAGTATTTT. Its protein product is CASSLGRGLGTDTQYF. The chain employs TRBV5-1 and TRBJ2-3, with TRBD1 identical over 7 bases. After removal of 0 bases from V and 1 base from J, the junction contained 5 bases not matched to a gene. There are 16 residues in the CDR3. From germline, CDR1 is SGHRS and CDR2 YFSETQ. The full variable domain, rest sourced from reference TRBV5-1 and TRBJ2-3, is KAGVTQTPRYLIKTRGQQVTLSCSPISGHRSVSWYQQTPGQGLQFLFEYFSETQRNKGNFPGRFSGRQFSNSRSEMNVSTLELGDSALYLCASSLGRGLGTDTQYFGPGTRLTVL.